A single sample is the source of the 4 T cell receptor beta chains below, sequenced in a study of CD8+ T cells in alopecia areata. Regarding treatment: oral pan-JAK inhibitor, 5-10 mg twice daily. The sequencing template was cDNA reverse transcribed from extracted RNA. Using immunoSEQ multiplex PCR, the repertoire was profiled, and TCRdb retains in-frame clones only, with some absent. Of 150,000 to 200,000 clones detected, approximately 59% appear once; the ten largest clones hold 16%. Source: CD4+ T cells sorted from blood, taken at week 56, from a patient treated with tofacitinib. These receptors all stem from a human donor with alopecia areata.

This clone was seen once. This chain uses TRBV6-5 with TRBJ1-1; 8 bases line up with TRBD1. The length of the CDR3 is 13 residues. V lost 7 bases, J lost 0 bases, and 1 base stayed unmatched. The V gene's germline CDR1 is MNHEY and CDR2 SVGAGI. CDR3 in amino acids: CASKDRVNTEAFF. CDR3 nucleotides: TGTGCCAGCAAGGACAGGGTGAACACTGAAGCTTTCTTT.

V gene TRBV5-6 combines with J gene TRBJ2-2; tentative D call: TRBD1 (5 bases). The V gene's germline CDR1 is SGHDT and CDR2 YYEEEE. The CDR3 extends over 14 amino acids. Trimming cost V 2 bases and J 6 bases, with 11 bases left between them. The CDR3 region is CASSFARDAGELFF. Here the CDR3 DNA reads TGTGCCAGCAGCTTCGCCAGGGATGCCGGGGAGCTGTTTTTT.

V gene TRBV21-1 combines with J gene TRBJ1-1; no DNA check was done on the table's D call, TRBD1. TRBV21-1 is a listed pseudogene. This CDR3 is built from 16 residues. CDR3 DNA sequence: TGTGCCAGCAGCAAAGAGCAGGGTGCCAAGGTCACTGAAGCTTTCTTT. It translates to CASSKEQGAKVTEAFF.

The chain links TRBV27 to TRBJ2-3; D unresolved. There are 13 residues in the CDR3. Germline V lookup: CDR1 MNHEY, CDR2 SMNVEV (reference sequence). V was cut by 2 bases and J by 2 bases, with 5 bases left in between. In DNA form, the CDR3 reads TGTGCCAGCAGTTTACCCAACACAGATACGCAGTATTTT. Protein sequence: CASSLPNTDTQYF.